This T cell receptor (beta chain) was observed in a study of cytomegalovirus exposure and HLA in healthy donors. These donors, healthy bone marrow donors, were studied. Amplification used 60 Vbeta primers and 13 Jbeta primers. Assay used: immunoSEQ multiplex PCR; TCRdb lists only in-frame clones, some missing. With about 140,000 clones in the sample, the ten largest clones hold 2% to 3%. The V gene's germline CDR1 is MNHNS and CDR2 SASEGT. With V trimmed by 2 bases and J by 7 bases, 10 bases remained unmatched. The CDR3 has 15 amino acids. Study conclusions and caveats: When analyzed later, the rates of TCR association showed variation by HLA locus, with DRB1 the most and HLA-C the fewest. Further analysis was carried out later, and it showed several of the most significant clusters appearing linked to common viral pathogens.

On this clone: What it binds is not known.

Specimen: PBMCs. The source of this sequence is a man aged 35-49 years in good health and CMV-seronegative. V and J are TRBV6-1 and TRBJ1-1, with 7 bases aligning to TRBD1. The CDR3 loop reads CASSERNLQGNEAFF. DNA of the CDR3: TGTGCCAGCAGTGAACGAAACCTACAGGGGAATGAAGCTTTCTTT.